The clone carrying this T cell receptor (beta chain) was seen only a few times. These data come from a study of beta chain features in type 1 diabetes. V lost 3 bases, J lost 6 bases, and 12 bases lay in between. In germline, CDR1 is LNHDA, CDR2 SQIVND (reference sequence). The CDR3 runs 14 residues. Isolated RNA was reverse transcribed in full, so expressed TCRB transcripts were sequenced. Sequenced by immunoSEQ multiplex PCR; TCRdb stores in-frame clones only, minus some. The sample has more than 350,000 clones; 11% are singletons. The chain employs TRBV19 and TRBJ1-5; D remains ambiguous. The clonotype comes from a woman under 30 in good health. The sample comprised naive CD4+ T cells from blood. The CDR3 region has the DNA TGTGCCAGTAGTATCGAGGGATGGGGTCAGCCCCAGCATTTT. Its translation: CASSIEGWGQPQHF.